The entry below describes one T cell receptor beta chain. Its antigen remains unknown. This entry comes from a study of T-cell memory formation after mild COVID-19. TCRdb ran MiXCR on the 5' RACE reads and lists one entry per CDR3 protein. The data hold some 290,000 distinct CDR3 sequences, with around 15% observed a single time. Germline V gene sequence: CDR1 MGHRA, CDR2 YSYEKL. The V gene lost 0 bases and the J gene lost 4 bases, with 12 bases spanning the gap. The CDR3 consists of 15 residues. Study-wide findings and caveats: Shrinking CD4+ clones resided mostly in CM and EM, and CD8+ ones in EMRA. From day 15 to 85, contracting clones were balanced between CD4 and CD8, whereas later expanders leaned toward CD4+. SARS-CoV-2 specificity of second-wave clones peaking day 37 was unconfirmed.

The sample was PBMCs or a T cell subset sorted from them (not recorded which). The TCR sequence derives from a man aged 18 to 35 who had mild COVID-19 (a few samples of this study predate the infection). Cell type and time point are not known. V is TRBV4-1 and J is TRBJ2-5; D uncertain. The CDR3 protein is CASSQDQGFPETQYF. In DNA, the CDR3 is TGCGCCAGCAGCCAAGATCAAGGCTTTCCAGAGACCCAGTACTTC.